This TCR beta chain was documented in a study of Ad26.COV2.S vaccination and SARS-CoV-2 variants (dated by TCRdb to about 2021). Some background on the complete study: Donors in the vaccine arm were drawn from COV1001, a phase I-IIa trial of Ad26.COV2.S in healthy adults that was multicentre, randomized, double-blind and placebo-controlled. Ad26.COV2.S was administered intramuscularly at 5 x 10^10 or 1 x 10^11 viral particles, either as a single shot or as two shots given 56 days apart. TCRbeta repertoire sequencing was used to assess the specificity and breadth of SARS-CoV-2-reactive T cell receptors after Ad26.COV2.S vaccination. A total of roughly 32 samples were included in the TCR-sequenced set, comprising approximately 20 Ad26.COV2.S vaccine recipients, 5 placebo recipients and 8 SARS-CoV-2 convalescent individuals. Trial participants were randomized into five groups of five, in which low-dose or high-dose Ad26.COV2.S was given once or twice, or placebo was given on both occasions. Blinding of investigators to trial group allocation was maintained during experiments and outcome assessment.

The table lists this clone with a few counts. Its antigen is unknown. Base quality data are lacking; no much larger clone is found one base away. Explained via the paper, the treatment or condition label denotes: roughly 18 received Ad26.COV2.S at low or high dose, single or two shots; about 5 received placebo; per-sample allocation not given. Repertoires of vaccine and placebo recipients were sequenced from samples taken on day 63 after the first injection. Cohort 1b enrolled some 25 adults aged 18-55 years at a single site in Boston, USA, between 29 July and 7 August 2020. Ad26.COV2.S consisted of a replication-incompetent adenovirus type 26 vector by which a prefusion-stabilized SARS-CoV-2 spike protein from the original Wuhan strain was expressed. The immunoSEQ Assay was the method used to sequence TCRbeta CDR3 regions. After extraction, genomic DNA underwent amplification by bias-controlled multiplex PCR, followed by high-throughput sequencing. The study's processing was this. To quantify the absolute abundance of each unique TCRbeta CDR3 region, sequences were collapsed and filtered. Usable DNA was measured by amplifying reference genes present in all nucleated cells, and TCRbeta template counts were normalized to that usable DNA to estimate T cell fraction. Repertoire TCRs were annotated as SARS-CoV-2-specific by exact matching of V gene, CDR3 amino acid sequence and J gene to a known reactive TCR set. The reference SARS-CoV-2 TCR set was derived from MIRA and filtered for enrichment in COVID-19-positive ImmuneCODE repertoires, a step that removed public or cross-reactive TCRs. Using the MIRA antigens, annotated TCRs were further analysed by specific ORF or by position within an ORF. Depth was the summed frequency of annotated unique rearrangements, while breadth was defined as annotated unique rearrangements over total unique productive rearrangements. Two-sided Wilcoxon rank-sum tests were applied when comparing TCR breadth between groups. TCRdb holds this immuneACCESS table with in-frame rearrangements only. Some clones are missing; in checked studies, unresolved V genes explain under half, and the rest has no known cause. V and J calls and clone size follow that table, whereas D and trimming were derived from the DNA. A total of 350,000 to 500,000 clones appear in this sample, 85% to 90% of them only once. The top ten hold approximately 4% of the sample.

The paper as a whole reports these results and caveats: According to the authors, total T cell responses may have been underestimated by the TCR breadth and depth analyses. The study was not powered for comparison of responses between vaccine doses or regimens. Comparable non-spike TCR breadth was observed between vaccine and placebo recipients, consistent with only spike being contained in the vaccine. Substantial breadth of spike-specific CD8+ and CD4+ T cell responses was reported after vaccination. Higher spike-specific TCR breadth was observed in Ad26.COV2.S recipients than in placebo recipients (P = 0.0014).

The CDR3 measures 15 amino acids from cysteine to phenylalanine. Only CDR3 DNA is held: 45 bases, read in frame from base 1. The V end gives up 4 bases and the J end 2 bases, leaving 7 bases in the junction not matched to a gene. Based on the germline V gene (reference sequence), the CDR1 and CDR2 sequences are SGHNT and YYREEE. The TCR originated in a person aged 18-65 years who received the Ad26.COV2.S COVID-19 vaccine or a placebo. The sequences come from peripheral blood, collected in a trial of Ad26.COV2.S vaccine versus placebo. The V and J genes are TRBV5-4 and TRBJ2-5, with 8 central nucleotides matching TRBD2. The DNA sequence is as follows: TGTGCCAGCAGCCCGGGGGGGCGGACACAAGAGACCCAGTACTTC. Its protein reads: CASSPGGRTQETQYF.